A single sample is the source of the 19 T cell receptor beta chains below, sequenced in a study of cytomegalovirus exposure and HLA in healthy donors. With 60 Vbeta and 13 Jbeta primers, the PCR was carried out. The assay was immunoSEQ multiplex PCR, and TCRdb's table has in-frame clones only and misses some. The sample includes around 170,000 clones, roughly 82% of them seen just once. Material: PBMCs. Receptor source: a woman aged 45-59 years in good health and CMV-seropositive.

This clone was recorded once. The chain recombines TRBV15 with TRBJ2-6, with a possible D match to TRBD1 (6 bases). CDR1 is LNHNV and CDR2 is YYDKDF in the germline V gene (reference sequence). The CDR3 is 15 residues long. Trimming stripped 2 bases from V and 4 bases from J, with 9 bases between. The CDR3 protein is CATSRSDRGANVLTF. The CDR3 region has the DNA TGTGCCACCAGCAGATCCGACAGGGGGGCCAACGTCCTGACTTTC.

V usage is TRBV7-2 and J usage is TRBJ2-3; 11 bases match TRBD2. This CDR3 is 19 amino acids long. The V gene's germline CDR1 is SGHTA and CDR2 FQGNSA. The J segment lost 0 bases and the V segment lost 2 bases, leaving 10 bases of the junction unmatched. The CDR3 bases are TGTGCCAGCAGCTTATCCGGCCTAGCGGGGGGCACTAGCACAGATACGCAGTATTTT. Encoded protein: CASSLSGLAGGTSTDTQYF.

This sequence joins TRBV5-5 and TRBJ1-4; TRBD1 aligns across 10 bases. This CDR3 spans 17 amino acids. V was clipped by 4 bases and J by 0 bases; unmatched bases: 6. The germline gives CDR1 SGHKS, CDR2 YYEKEE (reference sequence). CDR3 in DNA: TGTGCCAGCAGCACACGGGACAGGGGCACAACTAATGAAAAACTGTTTTTT. Translated: CASSTRDRGTTNEKLFF.

The CDR3 protein is CASSPEQGYNTIYF. The CDR3 DNA follows: TGTGCCAGCTCACCAGAACAGGGGTATAACACCATATATTTT. This chain connects TRBV18 to TRBJ1-3; TRBD1 aligns across 7 bases. V gave up 2 bases and J gave up 7 bases; unmatched junction bases: 5. The CDR3 spans 14 residues. CDR1 and CDR2 from the germline V gene are KGHSH and LQKENI. Filled out from reference TRBV18 and TRBJ1-3, the complete variable domain reads NAGVMQNPRHLVRRRGQEARLRCSPMKGHSHVYWYRQLPEEGLKFMVYLQKENIIDESGMPKERFSAEFPKEGPSILRIQQVVRGDSAAYFCASSPEQGYNTIYFGEGSWLTVV.

The chain couples TRBV9 to TRBJ2-1, with 14 bases aligning to TRBD2. Trimming removed 4 bases from V and 7 bases from J; junction bases left unmatched: 10. The CDR3 runs 17 residues. CDR1 and CDR2 (germline): SGDLS, YYNGEE. CDR3 sequence reads: CASSLTTSGGAMNEQFF. In nucleotides, the CDR3 is TGTGCCAGCAGCCTTACGACTAGCGGGGGGGCCATGAATGAGCAGTTCTTC.

V gene TRBV6-6 combines with J gene TRBJ2-5; D may be TRBD1 (6 bases). Looked up from germline, CDR1 is MNHNY and CDR2 is SVGAGI (reference sequence). V was trimmed by 0 bases and J by 4 bases, leaving 15 bases between them. This CDR3 is 16 amino acids long. Written as DNA, the CDR3 is TGTGCCAGCAGTTACTCGATGGGGTTAGGGGGAGAGACCCAGTACTTC. Its translation: CASSYSMGLGGETQYF.

V usage is TRBV6-1 and J usage is TRBJ2-1, with D perhaps TRBD2 (6 bases). Trimming removed 6 bases at V and 12 bases at J, with 18 bases between. Per germline, CDR1 MNHNS and CDR2 SASEGT. The CDR3 loop spans 13 amino acids. The DNA of the CDR3 is TGTGCCAGCAGCCGAAGACTAGGGGTTGTGCAGTTCTTC. It yields the protein CASSRRLGVVQFF.

This chain connects TRBV13 to TRBJ1-3; D call uncertain. The CDR3 contains 11 residues. V was clipped by 8 bases and J by 4 bases, with 6 bases between them. CDR1 is PRHDT and CDR2 is FYEKMQ in the germline V gene (reference sequence). In DNA, the CDR3 is TGTGCCAGCCTCGGGGGAAACACCATATATTTT. Translated, it gives CASLGGNTIYF. Using reference TRBV13 and TRBJ1-3 for the parts outside the CDR3, the full variable domain is AAGVIQSPRHLIKEKRETATLKCYPIPRHDTVYWYQQGPGQDPQFLISFYEKMQSDKGSIPDRFSAQQFSDYHSELNMSSLELGDSALYFCASLGGNTIYFGEGSWLTVV.

In nucleotides, the CDR3 is TGTGCCAGCAGCTTAGTCGCGATTCCAGAGACCCAGTACTTC. Translation gives CASSLVAIPETQYF. The V gene is TRBV7-9, the J gene TRBJ2-5; D ambiguous. V was pared by 1 base and J by 4 bases, with 10 bases between. Germline V gives CDR1 SEHNR, CDR2 FQNEAQ (reference sequence). This CDR3 is 14 amino acids long.

This clone was seen more than once but under ten times. The chain recombines TRBV7-9 with TRBJ2-7; possibly TRBD1 for D (5 bases). Germline CDR1 is SEHNR and CDR2 is FQNEAQ (reference sequence). The CDR3 runs to 14 residues. Here the CDR3 reads CCSSSQTEAREQYF. The CDR3 DNA reads as TGTTGCAGCAGCTCTCAGACAGAGGCACGCGAGCAGTACTTC. The full variable domain, completed using reference TRBV7-9 and TRBJ2-7, is DTGVSQNPRHKITKRGQNVTFRCDPISEHNRLYWYRQTLGQGPEFLTYFQNEAQLEKSRLLSDRFSAERPKGSFSTLEIQRTEQGDSAMYLCCSSSQTEAREQYFGPGTRLTVT.

In this sample, this clone turned up a few times. This chain links TRBV2 with TRBJ1-1; the D is unclear. CDR3 length: 11 amino acids. Germline CDR1 SNHLY, CDR2 FYNNEI. Deletions cut 7 bases from V and 7 bases from J, with 10 bases between. The CDR3 region has the DNA TGTGCCAGCACAAGTGGGCGTGAAGCTTTCTTT. Protein sequence: CASTSGREAFF.

The V gene is TRBV29-1, the J gene TRBJ1-6; D is perhaps TRBD1 (6 bases). Trimming shortened V by 4 bases and J by 4 bases, and 8 bases separated the two germline ends. The germline V gene encodes CDR1 SQVTM and CDR2 ANQGSEA. The CDR3 has 13 amino acids. The CDR3 here is CSVGDNYNSPLHF. DNA for the CDR3: TGCAGCGTTGGGGACAATTATAATTCACCCCTCCACTTT.

The rearrangement uses TRBV6-4 and TRBJ2-3, with D possibly matching TRBD1 (5 bases). This CDR3 is 13 amino acids long. The germline V gene has CDR1 MRHNA and CDR2 SNTAGT. Trimming took 6 bases from V and 2 from J, leaving 9 bases between them. The CDR3 sequence: CASSRVDTDTQYF. The CDR3 DNA is TGTGCCAGCAGCAGGGTCGACACAGATACGCAGTATTTT.

The genes are TRBV11-2 and TRBJ2-3; no clear D gene. V was pared by 5 bases and J by 6 bases, with 12 bases between. The CDR3 is 13 residues long. Germline V CDR1 and CDR2: SGHAT, FQNNGV. The CDR3 protein is CASSPLNGDTQYF. For the CDR3, the DNA is TGTGCCAGCAGCCCCCTTAATGGCGATACGCAGTATTTT.

The chain combines TRBV2 with TRBJ1-3, with a tentative D call TRBD1 (6 bases). There are 12 residues in the CDR3. The germline V gene encodes CDR1 SNHLY and CDR2 FYNNEI. CDR3 loop: CASAGQGNTIYF. CDR3 nucleotides: TGTGCAAGCGCCGGACAGGGAAACACCATATATTTT.

This chain links TRBV7-2 with TRBJ2-1; weak D call: TRBD2 (5 bases). Trimming pared 7 bases from V and 5 bases from J, leaving 12 bases between. CDR1 is SGHTA and CDR2 is FQGNSA in the germline V gene. This CDR3 spans 13 amino acids. This CDR3 reads CASNRQTNNEQFF. CDR3 in DNA: TGTGCCAGCAACCGGCAGACTAACAATGAGCAGTTCTTC.

This clone was detected a few times. The chain links TRBV10-3 to TRBJ1-5; TRBD1 matches at 7 bases. V lost 2 bases and J lost 10; bases outside the gene matches: 11. The germline gives CDR1 ENHRY, CDR2 SYGVKD. The length of the CDR3 is 15 residues. The CDR3 coding sequence is TGTGCCATCAGTGAGAACCAGGGGGAGTCTTCCCCCCAGCATTTT. Its translation: CAISENQGESSPQHF.

The chain recombines TRBV5-6 with TRBJ2-2; 9 positions match TRBD2. V lost 3 bases to trimming and J lost 7 bases; unmatched junction nucleotides: 7. The CDR3 is made up of 15 amino acids. The germline V gene has CDR1 SGHDT and CDR2 YYEEEE. The CDR3 coding sequence is TGTGCCAGCAGCTATCCCGGGACTAGCAGCGGGGAGCTGTTTTTT. Translation: CASSYPGTSSGELFF.

The chain recombines TRBV7-9 with TRBJ2-3; D is possibly TRBD1 (6 bases). The CDR3 has 11 residues. Germline V gene data show CDR1 as SEHNR and CDR2 as FQNEAQ (reference sequence). V was clipped by 11 bases and J by 4 bases, with 10 bases between them. CDR3 residues: CAGGAADTQYF. The CDR3, as DNA: TGTGCCGGGGGCGCGGCAGATACGCAGTATTTT.